This entry lists 13 T cell receptor beta chains sequenced from one sample in a study of CD8 T cells in Susac syndrome. Reverse transcription of about 0.45 to 1 ug RNA was carried out with random hexamers. TCRdb re-analysed the immunoSEQ multiplex PCR reads in MiXCR, keeping a single row per CDR3 protein. The repertoire holds around 130,000 distinct CDR3 sequences, with about 95% as singletons. Material for sequencing was CD4+ T cells from PBMCs. The receptors were gathered from a human donor in good health.

The rearrangement uses TRBV28 and TRBJ2-3, with D perhaps TRBD1 or TRBD2 (5 bases each). Germline V CDR1 and CDR2: MDHEN, SYDVKM. The CDR3 has 12 amino acids. Trimming left V 5 bases short and J 11 bases short, with 14 bases between. The CDR3 protein is CASSGTTWRQYF. Written as DNA, the CDR3 is TGTGCCAGCAGTGGGACGACGTGGAGGCAGTATTTT.

V is TRBV5-1 and J is TRBJ2-1; 7 nucleotides match TRBD2. Germline V gene sequence: CDR1 SGHRS, CDR2 YFSETQ. This CDR3 spans 16 amino acids. V lost 4 bases, J lost 7 bases, and 14 bases stayed unmatched. Written as DNA, the CDR3 is TGCGCCAGCAGCCCCCAGAACCCGGGAGGCAGGAATGAGCAGTTCTTC. This gives the protein CASSPQNPGGRNEQFF.

The chain is built from TRBV20-1 and TRBJ1-3; D is uncertain. Trimming took 1 base from V and 0 from J, leaving 10 bases between them. This CDR3 is 15 amino acids long. CDR1 is DFQATT and CDR2 is SNEGSKA in the germline V gene (reference sequence). The CDR3 loop is CSARVGLSSGNTIYF. As DNA, the CDR3 is TGCAGTGCTAGAGTCGGATTGTCCTCTGGAAACACCATATATTTT.

The V call is TRBV28, the J call TRBJ1-2; D perhaps matches TRBD1 (5 bases). V dropped 3 bases and J dropped 4 bases, with 12 bases sitting between them. Germline CDR1 reads MDHEN; CDR2 reads SYDVKM. The CDR3 sequence is 14 residues long. CDR3 DNA sequence: TGTGCCAGCAGTTTGCAATGGGGGGTCTATGGCTACACCTTC. It yields the protein CASSLQWGVYGYTF.

The chain is built from TRBV29-1 and TRBJ2-3; unclear D gene. V lost 2 bases, J lost 6 bases, and 12 bases lay in between. Germline V gene sequence: CDR1 SQVTM, CDR2 ANQGSEA. The CDR3 consists of 13 residues. The CDR3 reads CSVEITVGDTQYF. The CDR3, as DNA: TGCAGCGTTGAAATAACGGTGGGGGATACGCAGTATTTT.

The chain employs TRBV3-1 and TRBJ2-7; D ambiguous. CDR1 LGHDT and CDR2 YNNKEL come from the germline V gene (reference sequence). Trimming pared 1 base from V and 3 bases from J, leaving 10 bases between. CDR3 size: 14 residues. CDR3 protein: CASSQVVTDYEQYF. The DNA for the CDR3 is TGTGCCAGCAGCCAAGTTGTCACTGACTACGAGCAGTACTTC.

The chain employs TRBV5-1 and TRBJ1-1; TRBD1 agrees at 7 bases. After removal of 4 bases from V and 1 base from J, the junction contained 1 base not matched to a gene. Per the germline V gene, CDR1 is SGHRS and CDR2 is YFSETQ. The CDR3 length is 13 residues. Written as DNA, the CDR3 is TGCGCCAGCAGCGGACAGGAGAACACTGAAGCTTTCTTT. It specifies CASSGQENTEAFF.

The gene calls are TRBV5-1 and TRBJ2-5, with D hard to call. The CDR3 has 14 amino acids. The germline V and J ends were trimmed by 4 bases and 8 bases, with 18 bases remaining between them. Germline assignment: CDR1 SGHRS and CDR2 YFSETQ. The DNA for the CDR3 is TGCGCCAGCAGCCGGAAAACAGAGCCGGGTACCCAGTACTTC. Amino acid sequence: CASSRKTEPGTQYF.

The rearrangement joins TRBV11-3 to TRBJ2-1; 7 nucleotides align to TRBD2. The V and J ends lost 5 bases and 7 bases, in that order; junction bases with no gene match: 8. The CDR3 is made up of 14 amino acids. Germline CDR1 is SGHNT and CDR2 is YENEEA. The CDR3 region has the DNA TGTGCCAGCAGCCAAGGGAGCGGGATAAATGAGCAGTTCTTC. Translating gives CASSQGSGINEQFF.

This chain connects TRBV5-1 to TRBJ2-1; D is undetermined. Trimming removed 0 bases at V and 4 bases at J, with 8 bases between. The CDR3 is 14 residues long. In germline, CDR1 is SGHRS, CDR2 YFSETQ. The CDR3 spells CASSLEDTYNEQFF. In DNA, the CDR3 is TGCGCCAGCAGCTTGGAAGACACTTACAATGAGCAGTTCTTC.

Only one count was recorded for this clonotype. The chain links TRBV3-1 to TRBJ2-2, with TRBD1 as a possible D gene (5 bases). Trimming took off 6 bases at V and 5 bases at J, with 16 bases between the two ends. Germline V gene lookup returns CDR1 LGHDT and CDR2 YNNKEL (reference sequence). The CDR3 has 15 residues. The CDR3: CASSEIQGFTGELFF. CDR3 sequence (DNA): TGTGCCAGCAGTGAAATCCAGGGATTTACCGGGGAGCTGTTTTTT.

The chain is built from TRBV12-3 or TRBV12-4 and TRBJ1-2; D gene unclear. Trimming removed 7 bases at V and 4 bases at J, with 16 bases between. The CDR3 is 14 amino acids. The CDR3 protein is CASTTQVTGYGYTF. CDR3 in DNA: TGTGCCAGCACCACCCAGGTGACGGGCTATGGCTACACCTTC.

The chain joins TRBV19 to TRBJ2-1, with D hard to call. The ends were cut back, 3 bases at V and 11 bases at J, with 8 bases in the middle. The CDR3 sequence is 11 residues long. Per the germline V gene, CDR1 is LNHDA and CDR2 is SQIVND (reference sequence). The CDR3: CASSIGSKQFF. In DNA, the CDR3 is TGTGCCAGTAGTATTGGCTCTAAGCAGTTCTTC.